What follows are 14 T cell receptor beta chains derived from one specimen sequenced in a study of T-cell reconstitution after alpha-beta-depleted transplantation in children (dated by TCRdb to 2016 to 2018). What the treatment or condition label conveys for this sample: allogeneic hematopoietic cell transplantation with graft depleted of TCRalphabeta T cells and CD19 B cells. The library was generated by PCR. Sequenced using an Illumina HiSeq 2500. Molecular barcoding was employed in the preparation of TCR libraries, with unique molecular identifiers being used to normalize TCRbeta repertoire quantification. Using fastp trimming at Q25 and MiXCR clonotype assembly, TCRdb reanalyzed the public sequencing data and kept in-frame beta chains. Identical CDR3 protein sequences are pooled into one entry, listed with their most common genes and DNA. This sample is represented by 130,000 to 150,000 distinct CDR3 sequences; about 9% of them were singletons. The top ten clonotypes cover 15% to 20% of the sample.

The starting material was PBMCs, mostly from graft donor cells, obtained 180 days after TCRalphabeta/CD19-depleted stem cell transplant. All receptors derive from a female patient aged 2-9 years who had a stem cell transplant for congenital amegakaryocytic thrombocytopenia, so the T cells may come from the graft donor.

This clonotype was detected many times. The rearrangement joins TRBV6-2 or TRBV6-3 to TRBJ1-5; 7 bases are a match to TRBD1. After removal of 4 bases from V and 0 bases from J, the junction contained 3 bases not matched to a gene. The CDR3 covers 15 residues. Germline values: CDR1 MNHEY, CDR2 SVGEGT. For the CDR3, the DNA is TGTGCCAGCAGTTGGGACAGTTATAGCAATCAGCCCCAGCATTTT. This translates into CASSWDSYSNQPQHF.

This clonotype was counted ten times or more. V and J are TRBV20-1 and TRBJ2-1, with D possibly being TRBD2 (6 bases). Germline lookup yields CDR1 DFQATT and CDR2 SNEGSKA (reference sequence). The CDR3 runs to 13 residues. The V gene lost 5 bases and the J gene lost 6 bases, with 14 bases spanning the gap. Here the CDR3 DNA reads TGCAGTGCTGACTCCGGGACTGTCAATGAGCAGTTCTTC. This translates into CSADSGTVNEQFF.

This clonotype was recorded at least ten times. The chain uses TRBV25-1 and TRBJ2-1; 8 bases are a match to TRBD2. The CDR3 is 16 amino acids. From germline, CDR1 is MGHDK and CDR2 SYGVNS. The J segment lost 7 bases and the V segment lost 0 bases, leaving 8 bases of the junction unmatched. The CDR3 DNA is TGTGCCAGCAGTGAATATTTCAGCGGGAGTAGGAATGAGCAGTTCTTC. Amino acid sequence: CASSEYFSGSRNEQFF.

As concerns this clonotype: At one boundary the junction diverges from the germline segment, which might be a read error. The chain couples TRBV19 to TRBJ2-6, with a tentative D call TRBD1 (5 bases). The CDR3 extends over 18 amino acids. Germline V gives CDR1 LNHDA, CDR2 SQIVND (reference sequence). CDR3 amino acids: CASSTPGHTSSGANGLTF. The CDR3 DNA reads as TGTGCCAGTAGTACTCCTGGACATACCTCCTCTGGGGCCAACGGCCTGACTTTC.

In this sample, this clonotype turned up many times. The chain recombines TRBV6-6 with TRBJ2-2, with a weak D call TRBD1 (5 bases). In germline, CDR1 is MNHNY, CDR2 SVGAGI (reference sequence). Trimming removed 7 bases at V and 7 bases at J, with 13 bases between. There are 13 residues in the CDR3. CDR3 DNA: TGTGCCAGCAAAAGGGGTCCGCGCGGGGAGCTGTTTTTT. Translation: CASKRGPRGELFF.

The chain recombines TRBV20-1 with TRBJ2-2, with D perhaps TRBD2 (6 bases). Germline V gene lookup returns CDR1 DFQATT and CDR2 SNEGSKA (reference sequence). The CDR3 sequence is 15 residues long. The V gene lost 0 bases and the J gene lost 0 bases, with 8 bases spanning the gap. The CDR3 bases are TGCAGTGCTAGAGAAGGCGGGGCGAACACCGGGGAGCTGTTTTTT. Translated, it gives CSAREGGANTGELFF.

The sample holds many counts of this clonotype. The CDR3 here is CASSLRGLAGPVDGELFF. The DNA of the CDR3 is TGCGCCAGCAGCTTACGGGGACTAGCGGGCCCGGTGGACGGGGAGCTGTTTTTT. The V and J genes are TRBV5-1 and TRBJ2-2; 12 bases line up with TRBD2. The CDR3 runs 18 residues. The V gene end was trimmed by 2 bases and the J gene end by 7 bases; junction bases not matched to a gene: 12. Germline V gene lookup returns CDR1 SGHRS and CDR2 YFSETQ.

This clonotype came up many times. V is TRBV5-1 and J is TRBJ2-1; 9 nucleotides line up with TRBD1. Germline CDR1 and CDR2: SGHRS and YFSETQ. J gave up 5 bases and V 4 bases, and 4 bases lay outside the gene matches. This CDR3 is built from 14 residues. The CDR3 loop is CASSVGQGHNEQFF. The CDR3 region has the DNA TGCGCCAGCAGCGTGGGACAGGGCCACAATGAGCAGTTCTTC. The full variable domain, rest sourced from reference TRBV5-1 and TRBJ2-1, is KAGVTQTPRYLIKTRGQQVTLSCSPISGHRSVSWYQQTPGQGLQFLFEYFSETQRNKGNFPGRFSGRQFSNSRSEMNVSTLELGDSALYLCASSVGQGHNEQFFGPGTRLTVL.

This clonotype has a handful of counts. The rearrangement joins TRBV15 to TRBJ2-5; 10 nucleotides align to TRBD2. J was trimmed by 5 bases and V by 5 bases; bases with no gene match: 11. CDR3 size: 16 residues. Germline V CDR1 and CDR2: LNHNV, YYDKDF (reference sequence). In DNA, the CDR3 is TGTGCCACCAGCGACCGAGGACTAGCGGCTTTGGAGACCCAGTACTTC. This codes for CATSDRGLAALETQYF. The whole variable domain, remainder taken from reference TRBV15 and TRBJ2-5, is DAMVIQNPRYQVTQFGKPVTLSCSQTLNHNVMYWYQQKSSQAPKLLFHYYDKDFNNEADTPDNFQSRRPNTSFCFLDIRSPGLGDTAMYLCATSDRGLAALETQYFGPGTRLLVL.

This clonotype came up a few times. The rearrangement uses TRBV29-1 and TRBJ2-5; D may be TRBD2 (5 bases). From germline, CDR1 is SQVTM and CDR2 ANQGSEA. The CDR3 is 13 residues long. The V and J ends lost 8 bases and 1 base respectively, with 14 bases between them. CDR3 in amino acids: CSTRTRLQETQYF. The CDR3 DNA is TGCAGCACGAGGACTCGACTCCAAGAGACCCAGTACTTC.

The chain links TRBV6-1 to TRBJ2-7; D is possibly TRBD2 (7 bases). The CDR3 has 15 residues. The V gene lost 7 bases and the J gene lost 9 bases, with 25 bases spanning the gap. Germline V gene data show CDR1 as MNHNS and CDR2 as SASEGT. CDR3 DNA: TGTGCCAGCACAAAAAGGGGGGGGCAGGGGATTTGGCAGTACTTC. Amino acid sequence: CASTKRGGQGIWQYF.

This clonotype has a count of ten or more. The chain uses TRBV20-1 and TRBJ1-5, with D perhaps TRBD1 (6 bases). V shed 0 bases and J shed 2 bases, with 11 bases lying between them. This CDR3 is built from 15 residues. Germline V lookup: CDR1 DFQATT, CDR2 SNEGSKA (reference sequence). In DNA form, the CDR3 reads TGCAGTGCTAGAGAACCAGGGGCCGGCAATCAGCCCCAGCATTTT. Encoded protein: CSAREPGAGNQPQHF.

The chain joins TRBV7-9 to TRBJ2-5; D is unresolved. The CDR3 length is 11 residues. V was cut by 5 bases and J by 5 bases, with 6 bases left in between. CDR1 SEHNR and CDR2 FQNEAQ come from the germline V gene (reference sequence). The CDR3 spells CASSPFETQYF. The CDR3 DNA reads as TGTGCCAGCAGCCCATTCGAGACCCAGTACTTC. Complete variable domain (other parts from reference TRBV7-9 and TRBJ2-5): DTGVSQNPRHKITKRGQNVTFRCDPISEHNRLYWYRQTLGQGPEFLTYFQNEAQLEKSRLLSDRFSAERPKGSFSTLEIQRTEQGDSAMYLCASSPFETQYFGPGTRLLVL.

The table lists this clonotype with many counts. J is TRBJ1-3 and V is TRBV7-9, with a tentative D call TRBD1 (6 bases). There are 13 residues in the CDR3. Germline CDR1 reads SEHNR; CDR2 reads FQNEAQ (reference sequence). The V and J ends lost 7 bases and 2 bases respectively, with 9 bases between them. CDR3 bases: TGTGCCAGCAAGACAGGAGCTGGAAACACCATATATTTT. Its translation is CASKTGAGNTIYF. The variable domain in full, with the rest retrieved from reference TRBV7-9 and TRBJ1-3, is DTGVSQNPRHKITKRGQNVTFRCDPISEHNRLYWYRQTLGQGPEFLTYFQNEAQLEKSRLLSDRFSAERPKGSFSTLEIQRTEQGDSAMYLCASKTGAGNTIYFGEGSWLTVV.